The present TCR beta chain was sequenced within a study of blood T cell repertoires in COVID-19. Trimming removed 5 bases from V and 6 bases from J; junction bases left unmatched: 3. CDR3 length: 13 amino acids. Germline assignment: CDR1 SGHTA and CDR2 FQGTGA. Method: immunoSEQ multiplex PCR; TCRdb's copy keeps in-frame clones and lacks some. This sample has fewer than 85,000 clones, with over 75% found just once. The source material was peripheral blood. V gene TRBV7-3 combines with J gene TRBJ2-1; 8 bases line up with TRBD2. This clonotype was obtained from a human donor in a cohort sampled during active COVID-19. CDR3 sequence: CASSRAGANEQFF. The CDR3 DNA is TGTGCCAGCAGCAGAGCGGGGGCCAATGAGCAGTTCTTC.